This TCR beta chain appears in the sequencing data of a study of early T cells in non-severe SARS-CoV-2 infection. Overall study results and limits: The VDJdb matching leaned toward anti-spike CD8 responses and overlooked private and CD4 specificities.

The germline CDR1 and CDR2 sequences are SGDLS and YYNGEE. This CDR3 has 14 amino acids. Deletions cut 0 bases from V and 1 base from J, with 4 bases between. The sample holds a few counts of this clonotype. Antigen unknown. In TCRdb, the 5' RACE reads were re-called with MiXCR into one record per CDR3 protein. Of about 40,000 distinct CDR3 sequences in the sample, roughly 5% were seen once. Material: whole blood. The rearrangement uses TRBV9 and TRBJ2-2; no firm D call. The receptor's source is an adult who was a healthcare worker with PCR-confirmed SARS-CoV-2 infection or an uninfected control (not recorded which). In nucleotides, the CDR3 is TGTGCCAGCAGCGTAGCTTGGAACACCGGGGAGCTGTTTTTT. Translated, it gives CASSVAWNTGELFF.